This T cell receptor (beta chain) was identified during a study of cytomegalovirus exposure and HLA in healthy donors. Study results and caveats: For TCR beta chains, V- and J-gene trimming was later linked to a missense DCLRE1C variant.

This CDR3 comprises 15 residues. With 4 bases clipped from V and 0 bases from J, the junction kept 6 bases outside the gene matches. The germline gives CDR1 SGHRS, CDR2 YFSETQ. The PCR employed 60 Vbeta primers together with 13 Jbeta primers. In the original analysis: A follow-up analysis tallied 73 million or so unique TCR beta chains, about 10 million shared. Sequencing was performed with immunoSEQ multiplex PCR; in TCRdb, only in-frame clones are kept and a portion is missing. Clone size and the V and J calls come from that table; the DNA yielded D and trimming. The sample includes some 180,000 clones, 80% to 90% of them seen just once. Points on this clone: What it binds is unknown.

The V gene is TRBV5-1, the J gene TRBJ1-2; 7 nucleotides agree with TRBD1. The sample taken for sequencing was PBMCs. The receptor's source is a man aged 40-50 years in good health and CMV-seropositive. The CDR3 protein is CASSSSGQTNYGYTF. CDR3 DNA sequence: TGCGCCAGCAGCAGCTCGGGACAGACTAACTATGGCTACACCTTC.